This T cell receptor beta chain comes out of a study of blood T cell repertoires in COVID-19 (dated by TCRdb to the early 2020s). Study-level background: Samples covering the acute and convalescent phases of COVID-19 were provided by collaborators in the United States, Italy and Spain. Where available, HLA class I and class II types were obtained from metadata supplied by the sample provider rather than from assay-based typing. Samples were obtained from the ongoing ImmuneRACE study (first 160 participants) and from about 1,300 subjects provided by 6 global collaborators. Subjects who had been exposed to COVID-19, were actively infected with it, or had recovered from it provided the deeply sampled blood TCRbeta repertoires that made up the dataset. Sample metadata almost always included a de-identified subject ID, COVID-19 status, age in years and sex. The repertoires were made available in a free public database intended to serve as a resource for research on the immune response to SARS-CoV-2. The prospective study material was composed of cDNA or gDNA derived from T cells, B-cell-depleted T cells, or PBMCs.

Study-level results and caveats: How much clinical and demographic metadata was included differed by source and by participant, and the metadata was provided uncurated.

TCRbeta CDR3 regions were amplified from genomic DNA using the immunoSEQ Assay, a bias-controlled multiplex PCR. As for the authors' bioinformatics: The number of nucleated cells in each sample was estimated from the amplification of reference gene primers within the assay. To quantify the absolute abundance of each unique TCRbeta CDR3 rearrangement, sequence reads were collapsed and filtered. Productive Simpson clonality was computed per sample as the square root of Simpson's diversity index over productive rearrangements. In its TCRdb copy, this immuneACCESS table keeps in-frame sequences only and misses some clones. Where compared with another copy, unresolved V genes explain less than half of these, and the others have no known cause. The V and J calls and clone size were taken over from that table, and D and trimming were inferred from the DNA. The sample table lists about 170,000 clones, about 88% of them with a count of one. Under 30% of the sample belongs to the ten largest clones.

Measured from the cysteine to the phenylalanine, the CDR3 is 16 residues long. Only the CDR3 portion is preserved as DNA: 48 bases, with reading frame beginning at the first base. Based on the germline V gene, the CDR1 and CDR2 sequences are SNHLY and FYNNEI. V is trimmed back by 6 bases and J by 5 bases, and the junction contains 6 bases that no gene match accounts for. Whole blood was collected in K2EDTA tubes by collaborating institutions according to the institutions' own protocols. For TCRbeta analysis, collaborators shipped samples as frozen whole blood, isolated PBMCs, or DNA extracted from either of those sample types. This clone was detected only once. Which antigen it targets is not known. Base qualities are not recorded, but no much larger clone differs from it by a single base.

Input material: peripheral blood. The chain joins TRBV2 to TRBJ2-5; 16 junctional bases match TRBD2. This receptor was taken from a man aged 55 to 70 with acute or convalescent COVID-19. The CDR3 protein is CASRSGTSGGAETQYF. Read as DNA, the sequence is TGTGCCAGCAGGTCCGGGACTAGCGGGGGGGCGGAGACCCAGTACTTC. With all but the CDR3 taken from the reference TRBV2 and TRBJ2-5 genes, the full variable domain is: EPEVTQTPSHQVTQMGQEVILRCVPISNHLYFYWYRQILGQKVEFLVSFYNNEISEKSEIFDDQFSVERPDGSNFTLKIRSTKLEDSAMYFCASRSGTSGGAETQYFGPGTRLLVL.